This T cell receptor beta chain was sequenced in a study of regulatory T cells in long-lasting Graves disease. Many counts were recorded for this clonotype. Germline CDR1 reads MNHNS; CDR2 reads SASEGT. Trimming at V came to 6 bases and at J to 0 bases, leaving 10 bases not matched to a gene. The CDR3 loop spans 16 amino acids. Time point given: newly diagnosed GD, antithyroid drugs for less than 3 months. Preparation of the TCR library used RNA extracted from PBMCs. Arm-PCR of CDR3 regions and iRepertoire HTBI primers were used to build TCR beta libraries. TCRdb reanalysed the multiplex PCR reads using MiXCR and keeps one entry per CDR3 protein. The data contain around 360,000 distinct CDR3 sequences, around 15% of them singletons. The same data also contributed to another study, on T cells in Graves' hyperthyroidism and ophthalmopathy.

The V call is TRBV6-1, the J call TRBJ1-1; 7 bases fit TRBD1. Sequencing was performed on peripheral blood mononuclear cells (PBMCs), taken at new diagnosis, from a patient treated with antithyroid drugs. The sequence derives from a woman aged 18-29 years with Graves disease. Here the CDR3 DNA reads TGTGCCAGCAGGGACAGGACAGGAGCCATGAACACTGAAGCTTTCTTT. Its translation: CASRDRTGAMNTEAFF.